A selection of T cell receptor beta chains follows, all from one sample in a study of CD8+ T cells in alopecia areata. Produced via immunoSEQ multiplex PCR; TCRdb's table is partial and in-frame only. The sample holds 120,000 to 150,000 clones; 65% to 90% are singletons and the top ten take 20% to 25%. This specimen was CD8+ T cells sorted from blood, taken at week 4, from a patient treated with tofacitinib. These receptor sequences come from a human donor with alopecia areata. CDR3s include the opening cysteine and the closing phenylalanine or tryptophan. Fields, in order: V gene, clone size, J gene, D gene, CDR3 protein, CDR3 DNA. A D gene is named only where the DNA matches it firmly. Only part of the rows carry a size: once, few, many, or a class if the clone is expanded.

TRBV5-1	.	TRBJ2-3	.	CASNQLGMGDLVTDTQYF	TGCGCCAGCAACCAACTGGGTATGGGGGACTTGGTGACAGATACGCAGTATTTT
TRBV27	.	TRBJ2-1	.	CASSSSRLEQFF	TGTGCCAGCAGTTCCTCGCGTCTTGAGCAGTTCTTC
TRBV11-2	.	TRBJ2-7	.	CASSLVVRDEQYF	TGTGCCAGCAGCTTAGTGGTGAGGGACGAGCAGTACTTC
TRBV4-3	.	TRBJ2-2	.	CASSHPGPTNTGELFF	TGCGCCAGCAGCCACCCGGGACCAACAAACACCGGGGAGCTGTTTTTT
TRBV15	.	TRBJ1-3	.	CATSRDREMPGNTIYF	TGTGCCACCAGCAGAGACAGGGAGATGCCTGGAAACACCATATATTTT
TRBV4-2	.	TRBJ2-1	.	CASSQETGRFDEQFF	TGTGCCAGCAGCCAAGAAACAGGGAGGTTCGATGAGCAGTTCTTC
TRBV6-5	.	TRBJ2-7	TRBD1	CASSYSTGGLEQYF	TGTGCCAGCAGTTACTCGACAGGGGGCCTCGAGCAGTACTTC
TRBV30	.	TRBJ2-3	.	CAFRGDTQYF	TGTGCCTTCCGGGGAGATACGCAGTATTTT
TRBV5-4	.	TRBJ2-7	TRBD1	CASSSGQGLDEQYF	TGTGCCAGCAGCTCGGGACAGGGGTTGGACGAGCAGTACTTC
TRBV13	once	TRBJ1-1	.	CASSSFGRANTEAFF	TGTGCCAGCAGCTCCTTTGGGAGGGCGAACACTGAAGCTTTCTTT
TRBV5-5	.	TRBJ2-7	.	CASTREPTGSYEQYF	TGTGCCAGCACCCGCGAACCGACAGGATCCTACGAGCAGTACTTC
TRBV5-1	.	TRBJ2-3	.	CASSPKQGTSTDTQYF	TGCGCCAGCAGCCCCAAGCAGGGTACTAGCACAGATACGCAGTATTTT
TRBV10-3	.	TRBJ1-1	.	CAISEYGVITEAFF	TGTGCCATCAGTGAGTATGGGGTAATCACTGAAGCTTTCTTT
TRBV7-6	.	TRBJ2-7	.	CASSPGQGPEQYF	TGTGCCAGCAGCCCGGGGCAGGGACCCGAGCAGTACTTC
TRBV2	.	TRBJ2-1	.	CASSEEGSRNEQFF	TGTGCCAGCAGTGAAGAGGGGTCACGGAATGAGCAGTTCTTC
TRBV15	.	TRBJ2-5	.	CATSRVAEQETQYF	TGTGCCACCAGCAGAGTCGCAGAGCAAGAGACCCAGTACTTC
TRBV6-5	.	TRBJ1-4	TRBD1	CASSYGTGGRVEKLFF	TGTGCCAGCAGTTACGGGACAGGGGGTAGAGTTGAAAAACTGTTTTTT
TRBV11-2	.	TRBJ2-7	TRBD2	CASSPSSGGYYEQYF	TGTGCCAGCAGCCCCTCCAGCGGGGGGTACTACGAGCAGTACTTC
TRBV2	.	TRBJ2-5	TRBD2	CASRQTSGEETQYF	TGTGCCAGCAGGCAAACTAGCGGGGAAGAGACCCAGTACTTC
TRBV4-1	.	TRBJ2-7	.	CASSQVQGRLLEQYF	TGCGCCAGCAGCCAAGTTCAGGGGCGCTTATTAGAGCAGTACTTC
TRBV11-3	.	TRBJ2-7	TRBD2	CASTTGLAGEQYF	TGTGCCAGCACCACGGGACTAGCTGGGGAGCAGTACTTC
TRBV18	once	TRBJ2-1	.	CASSPGLEQFF	TGTGCCAGCTCACCGGGACTGGAGCAGTTCTTC
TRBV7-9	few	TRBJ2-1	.	CASSLAANEQFF	TGTGCCAGCAGCTTAGCAGCCAATGAGCAGTTCTTC